This T cell receptor (beta chain) comes out of a study of T cell responses to AZD1222 COVID-19 vaccine. Findings of the study overall: Mapped onto spike, vaccine-associated CD4 TCRs spanned it and were dominant at 160-218 and 743-854.

This table comes from immunoSEQ multiplex PCR, and its TCRdb copy is limited to in-frame clones, with some not included. The table has more than 100,000 clones, approximately 87% seen once. Concerning this clone itself: Its specificity is not known.

The germline V gene encodes CDR1 MNHEY and CDR2 SVGEGT. The CDR3 is 18 amino acids. V lost 0 bases to trimming and J lost 6 bases, with 21 bases between them. Sequencing used peripheral blood, obtained on day 0 of AZD1222 vaccination. The chain couples TRBV6-2 or TRBV6-3 to TRBJ2-1; D may be TRBD2 (6 bases). This TCR was recovered from an adult in good health. The CDR3 here is CASSYSGRSAGFSNEQFF. The DNA of the CDR3 is TGTGCCAGCAGTTACTCTGGCAGATCAGCGGGTTTTAGCAATGAGCAGTTCTTC.